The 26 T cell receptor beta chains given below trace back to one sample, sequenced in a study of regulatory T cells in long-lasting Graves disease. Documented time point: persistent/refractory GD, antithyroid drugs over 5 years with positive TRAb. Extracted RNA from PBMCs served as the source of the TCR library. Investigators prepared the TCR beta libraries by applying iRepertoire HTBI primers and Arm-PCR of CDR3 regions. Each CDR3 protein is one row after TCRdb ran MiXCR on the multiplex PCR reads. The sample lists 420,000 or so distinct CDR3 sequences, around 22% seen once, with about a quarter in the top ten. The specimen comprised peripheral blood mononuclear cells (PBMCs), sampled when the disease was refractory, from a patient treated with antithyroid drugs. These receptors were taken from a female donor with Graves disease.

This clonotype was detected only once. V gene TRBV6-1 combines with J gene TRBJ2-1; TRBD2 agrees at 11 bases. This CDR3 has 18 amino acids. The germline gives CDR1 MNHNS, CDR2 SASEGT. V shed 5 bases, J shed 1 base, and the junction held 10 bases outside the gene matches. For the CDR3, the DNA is TGTGCCAGCAGTACACTAGCGGGAGATAGAAGGTCCTACAATGAGCAGTTCTTC. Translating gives CASSTLAGDRRSYNEQFF.

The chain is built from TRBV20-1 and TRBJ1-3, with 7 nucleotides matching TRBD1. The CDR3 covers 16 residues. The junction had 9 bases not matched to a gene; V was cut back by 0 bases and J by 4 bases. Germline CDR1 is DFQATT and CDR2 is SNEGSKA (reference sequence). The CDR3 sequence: CSARDYLGGPGNTIYF. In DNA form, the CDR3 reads TGCAGTGCTAGAGATTATTTAGGGGGCCCGGGAAACACCATATATTTT.

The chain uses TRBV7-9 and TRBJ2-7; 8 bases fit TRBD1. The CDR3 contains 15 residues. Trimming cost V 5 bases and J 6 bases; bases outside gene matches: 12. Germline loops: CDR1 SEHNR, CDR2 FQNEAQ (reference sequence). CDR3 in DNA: TGTGCCAGCAGCACCGACAGGGGCCCTCTTCCCGAGCAGTACTTC. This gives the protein CASSTDRGPLPEQYF. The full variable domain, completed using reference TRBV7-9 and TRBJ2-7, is DTGVSQNPRHKITKRGQNVTFRCDPISEHNRLYWYRQTLGQGPEFLTYFQNEAQLEKSRLLSDRFSAERPKGSFSTLEIQRTEQGDSAMYLCASSTDRGPLPEQYFGPGTRLTVT.

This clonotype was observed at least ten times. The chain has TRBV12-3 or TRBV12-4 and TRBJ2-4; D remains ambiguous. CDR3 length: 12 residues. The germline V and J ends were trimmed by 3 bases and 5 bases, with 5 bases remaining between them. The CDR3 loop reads CASSFQENIQYF. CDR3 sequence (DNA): TGTGCCAGCAGTTTTCAGGAAAACATTCAGTACTTC.

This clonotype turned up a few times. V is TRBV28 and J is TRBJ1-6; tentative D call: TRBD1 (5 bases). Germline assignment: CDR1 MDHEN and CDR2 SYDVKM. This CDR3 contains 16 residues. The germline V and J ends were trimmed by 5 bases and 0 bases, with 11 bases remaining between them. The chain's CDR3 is CASSRDPSSYNSPLHF. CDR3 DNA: TGTGCCAGCAGTCGGGACCCGAGCTCCTATAATTCACCCCTCCACTTT.

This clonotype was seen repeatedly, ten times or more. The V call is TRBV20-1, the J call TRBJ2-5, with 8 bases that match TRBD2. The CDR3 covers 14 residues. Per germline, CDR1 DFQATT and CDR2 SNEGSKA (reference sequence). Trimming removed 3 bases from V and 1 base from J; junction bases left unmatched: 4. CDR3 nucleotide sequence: TGCAGTGCTAGGCCAACTAGCGGCCAAGAGACCCAGTACTTC. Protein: CSARPTSGQETQYF.

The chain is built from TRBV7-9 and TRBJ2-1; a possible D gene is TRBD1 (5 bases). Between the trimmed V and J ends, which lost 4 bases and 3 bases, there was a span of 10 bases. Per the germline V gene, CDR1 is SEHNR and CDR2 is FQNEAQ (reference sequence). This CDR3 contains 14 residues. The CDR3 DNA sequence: TGTGCCAGCAGCTCCGGACAAGTCTACAATGAGCAGTTCTTC. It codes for CASSSGQVYNEQFF.

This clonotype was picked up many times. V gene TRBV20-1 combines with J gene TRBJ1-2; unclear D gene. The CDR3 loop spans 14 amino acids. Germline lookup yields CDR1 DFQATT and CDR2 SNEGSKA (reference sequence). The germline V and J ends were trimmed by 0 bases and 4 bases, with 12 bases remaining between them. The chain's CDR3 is CSARDGAVSYGYTF. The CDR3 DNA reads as TGCAGTGCTAGAGATGGTGCAGTATCCTATGGCTACACCTTC.

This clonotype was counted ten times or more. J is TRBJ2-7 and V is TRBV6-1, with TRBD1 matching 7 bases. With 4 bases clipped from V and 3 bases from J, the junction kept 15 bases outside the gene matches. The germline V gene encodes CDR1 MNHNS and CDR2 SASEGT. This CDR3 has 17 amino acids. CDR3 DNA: TGTGCCAGCAGTGCCCAGACAGGGCCAGTTTCTTTCTACGAGCAGTACTTC. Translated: CASSAQTGPVSFYEQYF.

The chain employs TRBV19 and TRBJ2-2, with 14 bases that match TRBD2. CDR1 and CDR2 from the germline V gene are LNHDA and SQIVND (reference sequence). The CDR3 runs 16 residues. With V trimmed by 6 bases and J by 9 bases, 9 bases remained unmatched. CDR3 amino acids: CASSPPGTSGSRELFF. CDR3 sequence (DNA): TGTGCCAGTAGCCCCCCCGGGACTAGCGGGAGCCGGGAGCTGTTTTTT.

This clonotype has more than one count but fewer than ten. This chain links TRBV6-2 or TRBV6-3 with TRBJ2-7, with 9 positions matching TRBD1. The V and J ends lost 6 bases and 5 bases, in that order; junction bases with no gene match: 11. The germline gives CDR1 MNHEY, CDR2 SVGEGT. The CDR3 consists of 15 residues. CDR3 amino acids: CASSKAGTGYHEQYF. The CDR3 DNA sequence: TGTGCCAGCAGCAAAGCCGGGACAGGGTACCACGAGCAGTACTTC.

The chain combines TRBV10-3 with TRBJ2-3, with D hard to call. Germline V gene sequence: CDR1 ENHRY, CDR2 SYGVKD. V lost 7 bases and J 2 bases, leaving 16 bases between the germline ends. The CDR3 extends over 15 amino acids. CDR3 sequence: CAITDRQGVTDTQYF. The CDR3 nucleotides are TGTGCCATCACGGACCGGCAAGGAGTCACAGATACGCAGTATTTT.

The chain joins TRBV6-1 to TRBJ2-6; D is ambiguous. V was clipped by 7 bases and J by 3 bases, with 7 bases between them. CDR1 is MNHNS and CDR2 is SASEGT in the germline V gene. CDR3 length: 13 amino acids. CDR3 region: CASNAYGANVLTF. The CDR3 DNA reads TGTGCCAGCAACGCTTATGGGGCCAACGTCCTGACTTTC.

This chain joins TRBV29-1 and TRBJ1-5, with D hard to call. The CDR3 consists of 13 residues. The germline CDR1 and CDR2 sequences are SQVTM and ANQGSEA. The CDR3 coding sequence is TGCCGACCCTATCGCTCATTTCGAGAGCCCCAGCATTTT. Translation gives CRPYRSFREPQHF.

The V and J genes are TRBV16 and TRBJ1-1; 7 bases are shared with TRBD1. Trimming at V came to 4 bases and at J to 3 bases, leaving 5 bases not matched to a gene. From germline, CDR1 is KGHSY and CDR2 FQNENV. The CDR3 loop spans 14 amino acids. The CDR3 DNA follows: TGTGCCAGCAGCCGACGACAGGGATACACTGAAGCTTTCTTT. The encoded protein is CASSRRQGYTEAFF.

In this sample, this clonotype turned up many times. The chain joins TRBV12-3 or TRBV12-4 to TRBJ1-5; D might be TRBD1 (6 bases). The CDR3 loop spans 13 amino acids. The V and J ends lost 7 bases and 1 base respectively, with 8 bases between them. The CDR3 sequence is CASNDRSNQPQHF. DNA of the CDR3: TGTGCCAGCAATGACAGGAGCAATCAGCCCCAGCATTTT.

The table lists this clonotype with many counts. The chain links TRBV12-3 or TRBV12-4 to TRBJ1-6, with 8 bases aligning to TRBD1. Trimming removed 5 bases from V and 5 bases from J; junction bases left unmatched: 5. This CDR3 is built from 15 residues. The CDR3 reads CASSTRQGNNSPLHF. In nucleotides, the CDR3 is TGTGCCAGCAGTACGAGACAGGGGAATAATTCACCCCTCCACTTT.

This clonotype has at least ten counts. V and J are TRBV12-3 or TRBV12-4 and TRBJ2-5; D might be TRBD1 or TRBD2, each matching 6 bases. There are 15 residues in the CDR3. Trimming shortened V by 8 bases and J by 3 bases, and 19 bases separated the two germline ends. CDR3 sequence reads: CASSLGGSIKETQYF. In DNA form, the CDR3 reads TGTGCCAGCTCTTTAGGGGGGTCGATTAAAGAGACCCAGTACTTC.

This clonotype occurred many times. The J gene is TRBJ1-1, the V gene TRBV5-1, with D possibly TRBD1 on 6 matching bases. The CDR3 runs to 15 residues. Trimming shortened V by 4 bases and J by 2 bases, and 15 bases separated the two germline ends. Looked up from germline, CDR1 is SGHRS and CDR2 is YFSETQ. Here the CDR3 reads CASSVIQGSNTEAFF. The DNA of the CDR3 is TGCGCCAGCAGCGTAATACAGGGTTCAAACACTGAAGCTTTCTTT.

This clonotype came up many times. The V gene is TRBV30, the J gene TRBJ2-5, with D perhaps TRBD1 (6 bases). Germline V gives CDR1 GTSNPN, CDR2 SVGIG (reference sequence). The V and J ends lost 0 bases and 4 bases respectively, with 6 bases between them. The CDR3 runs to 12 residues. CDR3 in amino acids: CAWSVGGETQYF. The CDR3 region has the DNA TGTGCCTGGAGTGTAGGGGGAGAGACCCAGTACTTC.

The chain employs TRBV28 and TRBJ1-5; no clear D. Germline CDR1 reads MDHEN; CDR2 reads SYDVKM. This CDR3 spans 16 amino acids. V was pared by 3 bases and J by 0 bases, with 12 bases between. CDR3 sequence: CASSLISSYSNQPQHF. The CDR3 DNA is TGTGCCAGCAGTTTGATCAGCAGCTATAGCAATCAGCCCCAGCATTTT.

CDR3 amino acids: CASSSASGGTGGYEQYF. CDR3 in DNA: TGTGCCAGCAGCTCAGCGAGCGGCGGGACGGGAGGCTACGAGCAGTACTTC. This chain uses TRBV7-2 with TRBJ2-7, with 7 bases aligning to TRBD2. V dropped 4 bases and J dropped 3; count of bases not matched to a gene: 15. CDR1 SGHTA and CDR2 FQGNSA come from the germline V gene. The CDR3 covers 17 residues.

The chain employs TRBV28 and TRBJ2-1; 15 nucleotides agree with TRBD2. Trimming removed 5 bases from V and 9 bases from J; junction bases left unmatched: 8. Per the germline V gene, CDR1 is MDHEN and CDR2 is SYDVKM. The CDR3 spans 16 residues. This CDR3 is CASSPDGLAGGGEQFF. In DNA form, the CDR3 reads TGTGCCAGCAGTCCGGACGGACTAGCGGGAGGGGGTGAGCAGTTCTTC.

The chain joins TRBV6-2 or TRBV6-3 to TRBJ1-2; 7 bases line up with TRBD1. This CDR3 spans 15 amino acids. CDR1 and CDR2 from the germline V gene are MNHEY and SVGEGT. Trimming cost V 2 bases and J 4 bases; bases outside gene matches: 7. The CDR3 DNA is TGTGCCAGCAGTTACCGAGGGACAGCCGGCTATGGCTACACCTTC. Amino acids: CASSYRGTAGYGYTF.

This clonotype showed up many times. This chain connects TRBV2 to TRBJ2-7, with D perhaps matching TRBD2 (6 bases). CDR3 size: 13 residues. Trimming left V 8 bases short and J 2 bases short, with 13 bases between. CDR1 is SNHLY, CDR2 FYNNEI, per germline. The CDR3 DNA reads TGTGCCAGCTTTGAGGGAGGACCCTACGAGCAGTACTTC. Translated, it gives CASFEGGPYEQYF.

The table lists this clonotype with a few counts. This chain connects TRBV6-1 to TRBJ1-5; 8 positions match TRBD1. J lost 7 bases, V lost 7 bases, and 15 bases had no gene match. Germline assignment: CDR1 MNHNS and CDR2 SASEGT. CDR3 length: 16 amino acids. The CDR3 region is CASNTNRDRTNQPQHF. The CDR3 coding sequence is TGTGCCAGCAATACAAACCGGGACAGGACCAACCAGCCCCAGCATTTT.